Given below is one TCR beta chain in context. Roughly 0.45 to 1 ug RNA was reverse transcribed with random hexamers. A multiplex approach, immunoSEQ multiplex PCR, amplified TCR beta CDR3 across 54 Vbeta and 13 Jbeta. MiXCR, applied by TCRdb to the immunoSEQ multiplex PCR reads, yields one record per CDR3 protein. This table holds 160,000 or so distinct CDR3 sequences, 90% to 95% found once. This record belongs to a study of CD8 T cells in Susac syndrome. V shed 4 bases and J shed 4 bases, with 16 bases lying between them. CDR1 is SQVTM and CDR2 is ANQGSEA in the germline V gene. The CDR3 is made up of 14 amino acids.

This chain joins TRBV29-1 and TRBJ1-2, with D possibly being TRBD1 (5 bases). The receptor comes from a human donor in good health. The sequencing sample was made of CD4+ T cells from PBMCs. The CDR3 protein is CSVGGRGNSYGYTF. CDR3 bases: TGCAGCGTTGGTGGTCGGGGGAACAGCTATGGCTACACCTTC.